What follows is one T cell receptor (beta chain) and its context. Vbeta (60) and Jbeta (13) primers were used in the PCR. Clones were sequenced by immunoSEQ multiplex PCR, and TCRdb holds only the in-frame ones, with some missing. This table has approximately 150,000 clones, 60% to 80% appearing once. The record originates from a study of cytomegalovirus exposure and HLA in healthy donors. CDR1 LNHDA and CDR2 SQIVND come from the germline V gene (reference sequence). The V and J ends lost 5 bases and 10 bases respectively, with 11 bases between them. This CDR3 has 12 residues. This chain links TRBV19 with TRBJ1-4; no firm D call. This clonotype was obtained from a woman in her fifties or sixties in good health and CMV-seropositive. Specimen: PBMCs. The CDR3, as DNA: TGTGCCAGTAGTCTTGTCGGCGGAAAACTGTTTTTT. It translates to CASSLVGGKLFF.